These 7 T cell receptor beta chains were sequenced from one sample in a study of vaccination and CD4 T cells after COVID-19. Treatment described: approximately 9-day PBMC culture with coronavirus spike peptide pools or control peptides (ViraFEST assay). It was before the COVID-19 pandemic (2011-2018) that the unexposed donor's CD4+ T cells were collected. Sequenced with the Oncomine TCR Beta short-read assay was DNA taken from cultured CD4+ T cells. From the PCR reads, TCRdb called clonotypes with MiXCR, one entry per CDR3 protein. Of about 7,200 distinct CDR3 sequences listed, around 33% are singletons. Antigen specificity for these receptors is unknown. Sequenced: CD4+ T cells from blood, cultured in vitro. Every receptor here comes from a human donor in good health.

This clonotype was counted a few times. The CDR3 reads CASSLKTGGWQETQYF. CDR3 sequence (DNA): TGTGCCAGCAGCTTGAAAACAGGGGGCTGGCAAGAGACCCAGTACTTC. The chain carries TRBV5-4 and TRBJ2-5; 9 bases line up with TRBD1. Looked up from germline, CDR1 is SGHNT and CDR2 is YYREEE (reference sequence). Trimming took 1 base from V and 2 from J; bases not matched to a gene: 6. This CDR3 has 16 residues.

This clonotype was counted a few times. In DNA, the CDR3 is TGTGCCAGCTTTAGGGGGACAGCTGAAGCTTTCTTT. This translates into CASFRGTAEAFF. The genes are TRBV12-3 or TRBV12-4 and TRBJ1-1; 7 bases are a match to TRBD1. The CDR3 contains 12 residues. The junction had 6 bases not matched to a gene; V was cut back by 8 bases and J by 6 bases.

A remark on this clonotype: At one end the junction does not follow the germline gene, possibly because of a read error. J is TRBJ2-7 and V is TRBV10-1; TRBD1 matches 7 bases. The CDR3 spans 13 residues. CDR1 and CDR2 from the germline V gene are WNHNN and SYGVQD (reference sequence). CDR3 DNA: TGCGCCAGCAGTCTACAACAGGGGAACGAGCAGCACTTC. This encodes CASSLQQGNEQHF.

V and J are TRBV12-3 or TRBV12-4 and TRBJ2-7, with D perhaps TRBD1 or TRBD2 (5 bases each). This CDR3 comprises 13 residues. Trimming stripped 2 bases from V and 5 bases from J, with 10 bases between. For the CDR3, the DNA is TGTGCCAGCAGTTTACGAGGGGCCCACGAGCAGTACTTC. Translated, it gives CASSLRGAHEQYF.

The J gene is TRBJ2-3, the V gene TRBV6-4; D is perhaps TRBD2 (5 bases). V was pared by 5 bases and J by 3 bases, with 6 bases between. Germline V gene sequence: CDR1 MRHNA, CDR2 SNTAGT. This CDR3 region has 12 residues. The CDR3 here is CASSLATDTQYF. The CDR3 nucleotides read TGTGCCAGCAGTTTAGCGACAGATACGCAGTATTTT.

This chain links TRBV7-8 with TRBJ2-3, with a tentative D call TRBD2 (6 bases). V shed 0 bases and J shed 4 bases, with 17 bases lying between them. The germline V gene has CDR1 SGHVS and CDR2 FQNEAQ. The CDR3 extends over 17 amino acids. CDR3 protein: CASSLAPKGTGPDTQYF. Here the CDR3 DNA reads TGTGCCAGCAGCTTAGCGCCAAAGGGGACTGGCCCAGATACGCAGTATTTT.

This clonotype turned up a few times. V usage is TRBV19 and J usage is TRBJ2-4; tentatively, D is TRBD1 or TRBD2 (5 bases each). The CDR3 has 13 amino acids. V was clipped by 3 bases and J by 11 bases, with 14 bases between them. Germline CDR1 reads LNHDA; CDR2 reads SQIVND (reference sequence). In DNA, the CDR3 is TGTGCCAGTAGTATGGGGGTATCGATCGTTCAGTACTTC. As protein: CASSMGVSIVQYF.